This T cell receptor beta chain was found in a study of blood T cell repertoires in COVID-19. Study at large: Some COVID-19 samples were acute and others convalescent; all came from the United States, Italy and Spain. In each case, the material was cDNA or gDNA derived from T cells, B-cell-depleted T cells, or PBMCs.

Germline CDR1 and CDR2: SQVTM and ANQGSEA. CDR3 length: 10 residues. V gave up 1 base and J gave up 11 bases, with 8 bases separating them. This clone was seen only once. Authors' methods: How many nucleated cells were present was estimated from reference gene primer amplification. Method: immunoSEQ multiplex PCR; TCRdb's copy keeps in-frame clones and lacks some. V and J calls and clone size come straight from that table; D and trimming were deduced from the DNA. The sample has roughly 150,000 clones, over 60% seen once; the top ten hold 8.1%. The sequence was collected from a man in his fifties or sixties with acute or convalescent COVID-19. This chain links TRBV29-1 with TRBJ1-1, with D perhaps TRBD1 (5 bases). The sample taken for sequencing was peripheral blood. As DNA, the CDR3 is TGCAGCGTTGAAGTCGGGGGGGCTTTCTTT. This translates into CSVEVGGAFF. Variable domain in full (rest from reference TRBV29-1 and TRBJ1-1): SAVISQKPSRDICQRGTSLTIQCQVDSQVTMMFWYRQQPGQSLTLIATANQGSEATYESGFVIDKFPISRPNLTFSTLTVSNMSPEDSSIYLCSVEVGGAFFGQGTRLTVV.